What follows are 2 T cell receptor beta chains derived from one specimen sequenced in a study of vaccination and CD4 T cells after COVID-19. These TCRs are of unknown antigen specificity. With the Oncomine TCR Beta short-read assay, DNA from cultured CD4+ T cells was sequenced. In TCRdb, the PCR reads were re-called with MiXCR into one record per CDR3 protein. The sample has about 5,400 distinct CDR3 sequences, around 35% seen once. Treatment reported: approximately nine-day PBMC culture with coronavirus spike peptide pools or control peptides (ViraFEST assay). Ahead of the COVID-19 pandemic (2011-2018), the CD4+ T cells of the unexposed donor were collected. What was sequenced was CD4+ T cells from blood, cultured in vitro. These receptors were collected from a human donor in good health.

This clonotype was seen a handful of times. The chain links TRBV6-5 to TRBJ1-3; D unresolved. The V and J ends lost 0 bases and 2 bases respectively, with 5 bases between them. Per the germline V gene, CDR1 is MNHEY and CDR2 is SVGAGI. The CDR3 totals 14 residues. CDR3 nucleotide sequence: TGTGCCAGCAGTTACTCGTCCCCTGGAAACACCATATATTTT. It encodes CASSYSSPGNTIYF.

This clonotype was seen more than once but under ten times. The CDR3 here is CASSYSDYTEAFF. DNA of the CDR3: TGTGCCAGCAGTTATTCGGACTACACTGAAGCTTTCTTT. The V gene is TRBV6-2 or TRBV6-3, the J gene TRBJ1-1, with D unresolved. Deletions cut 3 bases from V and 3 bases from J, with 8 bases between. The length of the CDR3 is 13 residues. Germline values: CDR1 MNHEY, CDR2 SVGEGT.